The rows below give T cell receptor beta chains drawn from one sample of a study of blood T cell repertoires in COVID-19. Clones were read by immunoSEQ multiplex PCR, and TCRdb kept only the in-frame ones, dropping some. Of 150,000 to 200,000 clones listed, 88% are singletons. Sequencing used PBMCs or T cells enriched from blood (not recorded which). The receptors were gathered from a woman between 18 and 29 years old who had recovered from COVID-19. Both conserved end residues are part of each CDR3. The D gene is left open where the match is weak. Clone size is given for some rows only: seen once, a few or many times, or a class if the clone is expanded.

abundance	d_gene	len	v_gene	j_gene	CDR3nt	CDR3aa
NA	TRBD1	16	TRBV7-9	TRBJ1-2	TGTGCCAGCAGCCTGCGGACAGGGCCAGATGACTATGGCTACACCTTC	CASSLRTGPDDYGYTF
NA	TRBD1	17	TRBV28	TRBJ2-7	TGTGCCAGCAGTTTCATCCCGGGACAGGATATTACCTACGAGCAGTACTTC	CASSFIPGQDITYEQYF
NA	TRBD1	14	TRBV10-1	TRBJ1-1	TGCGCCAGCAGTCCTGACAGGGCCGGCACTGAAGCTTTCTTT	CASSPDRAGTEAFF
few	TRBD2	14	TRBV6-4	TRBJ2-3	TGTGCCAGCAGTCGCACTAGCGGGACGGATACGCAGTATTTT	CASSRTSGTDTQYF
NA	TRBD2	15	TRBV2	TRBJ2-1	TGTGCCAGCAGTGAAGGACTAGCGGGAGGTGCTGAGCAGTTCTTC	CASSEGLAGGAEQFF
NA	NA	13	TRBV19	TRBJ1-3	TGTGCCAGTAGTGAAGGGGTTGGAAACACCATATATTTT	CASSEGVGNTIYF
few	NA	11	TRBV7-9	TRBJ2-3	TGTGCCAGCGACGAGGGAGATACGCAGTATTTT	CASDEGDTQYF
NA	TRBD2	22	TRBV4-1	TRBJ2-7	TGCGCCAGCAGCCAAGAGTCAGGTGGCCGGGACACAACTAGCGGGAGACCCCACGAGCAGTACTTC	CASSQESGGRDTTSGRPHEQYF
NA	TRBD1	13	TRBV11-3	TRBJ1-1	TGTGCCAGCAGCCCCCGGACAGGGGAGGAAGCTTTCTTT	CASSPRTGEEAFF
NA	NA	14	TRBV5-4	TRBJ2-7	TGTGCCAGCAGCTTGGGGACAGCAACCTACGAGCAGTACTTC	CASSLGTATYEQYF
NA	TRBD2	14	TRBV7-8	TRBJ2-3	TGTGCCAGCAGCTTAAAACTAGCGCGCCATACGCAGTATTTT	CASSLKLARHTQYF
NA	NA	14	TRBV11-2	TRBJ2-7	TGTGCCAGCAGCCCGTCTGTCTACCCTTACGAGCAGTACTTC	CASSPSVYPYEQYF
NA	TRBD2	16	TRBV7-8	TRBJ2-2	TGTGCCAGTAGAGTAGCGGGAGGGCCATTCTCCGGGGAGCTGTTTTTT	CASRVAGGPFSGELFF
NA	NA	14	TRBV30	TRBJ1-2	TGTGCCTGGACCAGGGGATCCCAGGGTTACGGCTACACCTTC	CAWTRGSQGYGYTF
NA	NA	15	TRBV7-2	TRBJ2-2	TGTGCCATTCGAGTAGCGGAAACGAACACCGGGGAGCTGTTTTTT	CAIRVAETNTGELFF
NA	NA	16	TRBV3-1/TRBV3-2	TRBJ2-3	TGTGCCAGCAGCCAAGTTTTGGTCCTCCTAAGAGATACGCAGTATTTT	CASSQVLVLLRDTQYF
NA	TRBD1	16	TRBV3-1/TRBV3-2	TRBJ1-6	TGTGCCAGCAGCCAAGAATGGGGACAGGGCAATTCACCCCTCCACTTT	CASSQEWGQGNSPLHF
once	NA	15	TRBV3-1/TRBV3-2	TRBJ2-5	TGTGCCAGCAGCCAAGGTTCCCACAGCGGAGAGACCCAGTACTTC	CASSQGSHSGETQYF
NA	TRBD1	17	TRBV9	TRBJ2-3	TGTGCCAGCAGCTCCTGGACAGGGCTAATAACAACAGATACGCAGTATTTT	CASSSWTGLITTDTQYF
NA	NA	16	TRBV7-3	TRBJ2-7	TGTGCCAGCAGCTTAATACCCCAGGGGCCCCCCGCCGAGCAGTACTTC	CASSLIPQGPPAEQYF
NA	TRBD1	16	TRBV5-8	TRBJ1-1	TGTGCCAGCAGGGGACAGGGGTCTTCATTAGACACTGAAGCTTTCTTT	CASRGQGSSLDTEAFF
NA	NA	13	TRBV4-2	TRBJ2-7	TGTGCCAGCAGCCAAGATCACGGGTACGAGCAGTACTTC	CASSQDHGYEQYF
NA	TRBD2	15	TRBV18	TRBJ2-1	TGTGCCAGCTCACTGACTAGCGGGGGCAACAATGAGCAGTTCTTC	CASSLTSGGNNEQFF
NA	NA	13	TRBV7-2	TRBJ1-2	TGTGCCAGCAGCTGGACAGAAGTATCCGGCTACACCTTC	CASSWTEVSGYTF
NA	NA	13	TRBV7-3	TRBJ1-4	TGTGCCAGCAGCTTAGAAGCAGGTGAAAAACTGTTTTTT	CASSLEAGEKLFF
NA	TRBD1	13	TRBV15	TRBJ1-2	TGTGCCACGGGACAGCCCGGGCGTGGGGGCTACACCTTC	CATGQPGRGGYTF
NA	NA	15	TRBV28	TRBJ1-3	TGTGCCAGCAGTACCCCAACAGGGCCCGGAAACACCATATATTTT	CASSTPTGPGNTIYF
NA	NA	14	TRBV7-2	TRBJ1-6	TGTGCCAGCAGCTTGAGAGCCTATAATTCACCCCTCCACTTT	CASSLRAYNSPLHF
NA	TRBD1	14	TRBV10-3	TRBJ1-1	TGTGCCATCAGTAGGACAGGGGAGATAAGTGAAGCTTTCTTT	CAISRTGEISEAFF
NA	NA	15	TRBV9	TRBJ2-6	TGTGCCAGCGAACCCGGACAGTCTGGGGCCAACGTCCTGACTTTC	CASEPGQSGANVLTF
NA	TRBD1	14	TRBV7-9	TRBJ2-5	TGTGCCAGCAGCTACGACAGGGGTCAAGAGACCCAGTACTTC	CASSYDRGQETQYF
NA	NA	14	TRBV28	TRBJ1-2	TGTGCCAGCACCTCTCTGGGGCAGACGTATGGCTACACCTTC	CASTSLGQTYGYTF
once	NA	15	TRBV7-2	TRBJ2-3	TGTGCCAGCAGCTTATCCAGCGGGAGCACAGATACGCAGTATTTT	CASSLSSGSTDTQYF
NA	TRBD2	15	TRBV2	TRBJ2-7	TGTGCCAGCTCCCTCTTCGCTAGCGGTTCCTACGAGCAGTACTTC	CASSLFASGSYEQYF
NA	NA	16	TRBV10-3	TRBJ2-1	TGTGCCATCAGTGAAATGGACAGCCCAGCTCACAATGAGCAGTTCTTC	CAISEMDSPAHNEQFF
NA	NA	13	TRBV11-2	TRBJ2-1	TGTGCCAGCAGCCATAAAGGGGCCAATGAGCAGTTCTTC	CASSHKGANEQFF
NA	TRBD2	15	TRBV19	TRBJ2-7	TGTGCCAGTAGTATAGGACTAGCGGCCTCCTACGAGCAGTACTTC	CASSIGLAASYEQYF
NA	TRBD1	13	TRBV5-1	TRBJ2-1	TGCGCCACCGGGACAGGGCTCGCCAATGAGCAGTTCTTC	CATGTGLANEQFF
NA	NA	15	TRBV4-1	TRBJ2-1	TGCGCCAGCAGCCATTTCACAGACCCCTACAATGAGCAGTTCTTC	CASSHFTDPYNEQFF
once	TRBD1	18	TRBV18	TRBJ2-6	TGTGCCAGCTCACCGCTTACAGGGGGTTTCTCTGGGGCCAACGTCCTGACTTTC	CASSPLTGGFSGANVLTF
NA	TRBD2	15	TRBV4-1	TRBJ2-1	TGCGCCAGCAGCCAGTTAACGGCGGGGGTCAATGAGCAGTTCTTC	CASSQLTAGVNEQFF
few	TRBD1	13	TRBV6-2/TRBV6-3	TRBJ1-1	TGTGCCAGCAGTGGATTCCGGGACAGTGAAGCTTTCTTT	CASSGFRDSEAFF
NA	TRBD1	15	TRBV5-4	TRBJ2-7	TGTGCCAGCAGCTTGGCACCGGGACAGAAATACGAGCAGTACTTC	CASSLAPGQKYEQYF
NA	TRBD2	17	TRBV19	TRBJ2-3	TGTGCCAGTAGTAAGATAGCGGGAGTAGGTCGCGGAGATACGCAGTATTTT	CASSKIAGVGRGDTQYF
NA	NA	15	TRBV2	TRBJ1-6	TGTGCCAGCAGTGGGACGGGCAGGGAGGATTCACCCCTCCACTTT	CASSGTGREDSPLHF
NA	TRBD1	14	TRBV2	TRBJ1-2	TGTGCCAGCAGTGGGACAGGGGCATTCTATGGCTACACCTTC	CASSGTGAFYGYTF
NA	TRBD1	16	TRBV7-9	TRBJ1-3	TGTGCCAGCAGCTTACAGGGGGAATTGAGGGGAAACACCATATATTTT	CASSLQGELRGNTIYF
NA	TRBD2	16	TRBV19	TRBJ2-7	TGTGCCAGTAGTATTTGGAGGGGCGGGAGATCTCACGAGCAGTACTTC	CASSIWRGGRSHEQYF